This T cell receptor beta chain was recovered during a study of tumor-infiltrating lymphocytes in primary liver carcinoma (dated by TCRdb to about 2017). Regarding the study in general: Of the five patients, three men and two women aged 30 to 69 years, four had hepatocellular carcinoma and one had combined HCC and intrahepatic cholangiocarcinoma. Technical replicate repertoires showed high reproducibility, with mean shared-clone rates about 0.86 and correlation coefficients above 0.95. A total of roughly 35 specimens from 5 patients, comprising 25 or so tumor regions, 5 adjacent noncancerous liver tissues and 5 peripheral blood samples, were covered by TCRbeta repertoire sequencing. The five patients had tumors of stage T1-T3 N0M0, with maximum diameters ranging from about 4.2 to 11 cm. Agilent mRNA microarray profiling was performed on the approximately 27 tumor region samples to relate TCRbeta repertoire diversity to the local molecular phenotype. Roughly 3.65 to 8 million productive TCRbeta reads were obtained per sample, and no significant difference in read depth was found between tissue types. The study combined TCRbeta repertoire sequencing, expression microarrays and whole-exome sequencing across five regions of each liver tumor, with adjacent normal tissue and blood.

Without any cell sorting, total RNA and DNA were extracted together from roughly 20-30 mg of bulk tissue using the AllPrep DNA/RNA mini kit. Between late 2015 and March 2016, roughly five patients in China with histopathologically diagnosed primary liver carcinoma had surgical resection. Chronic HBV infection was present in the patients, and the patients were treatment-naive at sampling. Five spatially separated regions were sampled per tumor: superior, inferior, left-lateral and right-lateral poles, plus the tumor centre. More than 75% viable tumor cells were found by histology in every tumor sample. Fresh tumor and adjacent tissue pieces were bisected, with one half stored in RNAlater at -80 degrees C and the other half sent for histology. V is cut by 1 base and J by 9 bases, and the space between the germline ends is 17 bases. The germline V gene (reference sequence) specifies SGHKS as CDR1 and YYEKEE as CDR2. The CDR3, cysteine through phenylalanine, is 15 amino acids long. The retained sequence is limited to the CDR3, 45 bases, with the frame set at the first base.

As regards this clonotype: Its antigen is still unknown. It has no much larger one-base neighbor in the sample; base qualities were not kept.

Overall study outcomes, separate from this receptor: With just four or five patients in the study, the authors point out that the findings should be validated in a larger study. Because only the TCR beta chain was sequenced and unpaired alpha chains were not captured, true repertoire diversity is likely underestimated. Comparison of CD4+ and CD8+ T cell repertoires was precluded by the use of bulk unsorted samples. Just about 7.5-24% of top clones turned up in all five regions of a tumor, which suggests spatial heterogeneity among tumor-infiltrating T cells. Consistent with antigen-driven expansion, pairs of tumor regions showed higher repertoire overlap (mean around 35%) than either tumor-adjacent pairs (approximately 17%) or tumor-blood pairs (approximately 14%). The top 250 clones made up a significantly larger repertoire fraction in tumors than in blood (p = 0.039).

A constant-region primer and ProtoScript II reverse transcriptase were used to reverse-transcribe TCRbeta-specific cDNA from roughly 0.55 ug total RNA. The TCRbeta libraries were prepared through three rounds of nested multiplex PCR following a slightly modified ARM-PCR procedure. Each of the first two PCR rounds ran for approximately 10 cycles and used multiplex TRBV1-TRBV30 forward primers together with a Cbeta reverse primer. Sample barcodes and Illumina adapters were added in a final 25-cycle PCR with Deep VentR polymerase. Before sequencing, amplicons between 200 and 500 bp were purified from gel using a QIAquick gel extraction kit. An Illumina HiSeq 2500 was used to sequence the TCRbeta amplicons with 250-bp paired-end reads. The original pipeline was this. Quality trimming of reads was performed with Trimmomatic v0.33, and paired reads were merged with FLASH v1.2.11 so that full CDR3 sequences could be recovered. MiGEC v1.2.1b assigned V, D and J germline segments to the rearranged TCRbeta sequences. VDJtools v1.0.0 computed clonotype statistics and Shannon-Wiener diversity indices. To reduce sampling bias, subsequent analyses other than the diversity analysis used only the 250 most abundant clonotypes in each sample. Using fastp trimming at Q25 and MiXCR clonotype assembly, TCRdb reanalyzed the public sequencing data and kept in-frame beta chains. Each CDR3 protein gets just one entry, which takes the most common genes and DNA from the rows behind it. TCRdb, rather than the study authors, made the V and J calls. The sample table lists around 70,000 distinct CDR3 sequences, approximately 74% of them with a count of one. The top ten hold 25% to 35% of the sample.

The chain employs TRBV5-5 and TRBJ2-1; there is no confident call for the D gene. Input material: liver tumor tissue from sampling region 4. The cell subset or site label on this specimen signifies: tumor region T4, right-lateral pole. The sequence derives from a man in his forties with primary liver carcinoma and hepatitis B virus infection. The sequenced DNA is TGTGCCAGCAGCTTGTCTGGTGGGAAGTTGGGTGAGCAGTTCTTC. Translated, this gives CASSLSGGKLGEQFF.